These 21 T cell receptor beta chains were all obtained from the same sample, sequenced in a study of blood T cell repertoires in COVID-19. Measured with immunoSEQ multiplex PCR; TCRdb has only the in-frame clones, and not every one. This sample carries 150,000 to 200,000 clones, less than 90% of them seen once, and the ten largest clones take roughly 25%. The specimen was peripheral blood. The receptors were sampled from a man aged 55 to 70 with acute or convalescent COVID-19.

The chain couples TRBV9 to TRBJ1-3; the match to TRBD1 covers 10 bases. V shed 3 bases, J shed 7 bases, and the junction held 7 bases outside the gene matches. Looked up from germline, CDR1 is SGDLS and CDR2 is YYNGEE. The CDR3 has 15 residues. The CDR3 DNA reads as TGTGCCAGCAGCGCCCTGGGACAGGGGAGGAACACCATATATTTT. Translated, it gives CASSALGQGRNTIYF. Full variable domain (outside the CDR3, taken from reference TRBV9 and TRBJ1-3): DSGVTQTPKHLITATGQRVTLRCSPRSGDLSVYWYQQSLDQGLQFLIQYYNGEERAKGNILERFSAQQFPDLHSELNLSSLELGDSALYFCASSALGQGRNTIYFGEGSWLTVV.

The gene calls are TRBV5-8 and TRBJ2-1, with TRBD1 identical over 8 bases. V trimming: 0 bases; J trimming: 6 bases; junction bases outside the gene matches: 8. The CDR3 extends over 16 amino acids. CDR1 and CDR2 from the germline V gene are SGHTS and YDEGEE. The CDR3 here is CASSLDRDRRGNEQFF. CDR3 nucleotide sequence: TGTGCCAGCAGCTTGGACCGGGACAGGCGGGGCAATGAGCAGTTCTTC. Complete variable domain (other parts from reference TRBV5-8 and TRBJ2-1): EAGVTQSPTHLIKTRGQQATLRCSPISGHTSVYWYQQALGLGLQFLLWYDEGEERNRGNFPPRFSGRQFPNYSSELNVNALELEDSALYLCASSLDRDRRGNEQFFGPGTRLTVL.

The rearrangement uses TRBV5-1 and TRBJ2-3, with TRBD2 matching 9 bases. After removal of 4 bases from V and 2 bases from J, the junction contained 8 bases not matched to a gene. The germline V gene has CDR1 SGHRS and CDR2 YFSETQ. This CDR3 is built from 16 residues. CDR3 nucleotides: TGCGCCAGCAGCACCCTAGCGGGGCGCGACACAGATACGCAGTATTTT. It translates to CASSTLAGRDTDTQYF.

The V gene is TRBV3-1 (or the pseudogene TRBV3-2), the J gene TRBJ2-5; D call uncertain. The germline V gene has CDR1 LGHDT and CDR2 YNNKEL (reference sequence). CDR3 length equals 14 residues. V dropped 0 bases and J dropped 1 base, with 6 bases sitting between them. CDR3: CASSQDDFQETQYF. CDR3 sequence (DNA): TGTGCCAGCAGCCAAGATGACTTCCAAGAGACCCAGTACTTC.

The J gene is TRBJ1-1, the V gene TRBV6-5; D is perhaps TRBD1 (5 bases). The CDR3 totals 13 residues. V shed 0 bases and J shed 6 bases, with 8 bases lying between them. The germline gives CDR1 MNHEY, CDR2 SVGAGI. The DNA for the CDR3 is TGTGCCAGCAGTTACTCGCGGGGCTCTGAAGCTTTCTTT. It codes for CASSYSRGSEAFF.

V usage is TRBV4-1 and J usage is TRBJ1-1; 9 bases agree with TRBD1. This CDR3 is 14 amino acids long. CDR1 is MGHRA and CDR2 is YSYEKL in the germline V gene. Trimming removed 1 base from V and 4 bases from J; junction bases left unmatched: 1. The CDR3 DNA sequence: TGCGCCAGCAGCCAAGGGGACAGGGCCACTGAAGCTTTCTTT. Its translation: CASSQGDRATEAFF.

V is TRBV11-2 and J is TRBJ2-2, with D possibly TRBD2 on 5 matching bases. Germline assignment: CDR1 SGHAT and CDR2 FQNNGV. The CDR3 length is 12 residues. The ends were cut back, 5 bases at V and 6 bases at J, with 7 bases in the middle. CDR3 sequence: CASSRGSGELFF. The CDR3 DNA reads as TGTGCCAGCAGCCGAGGGTCCGGGGAGCTGTTTTTT. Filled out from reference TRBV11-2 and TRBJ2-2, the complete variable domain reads EAGVAQSPRYKIIEKRQSVAFWCNPISGHATLYWYQQILGQGPKLLIQFQNNGVVDDSQLPKDRFSAERLKGVDSTLKIQPAKLEDSAVYLCASSRGSGELFFGEGSRLTVL.

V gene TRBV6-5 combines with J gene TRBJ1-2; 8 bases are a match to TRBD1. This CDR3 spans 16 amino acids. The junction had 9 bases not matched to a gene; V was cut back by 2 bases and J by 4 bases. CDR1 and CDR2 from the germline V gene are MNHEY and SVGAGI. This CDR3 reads CASSYDGQGRAYGYTF. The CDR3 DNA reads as TGTGCCAGCAGTTACGATGGACAGGGACGGGCCTATGGCTACACCTTC.

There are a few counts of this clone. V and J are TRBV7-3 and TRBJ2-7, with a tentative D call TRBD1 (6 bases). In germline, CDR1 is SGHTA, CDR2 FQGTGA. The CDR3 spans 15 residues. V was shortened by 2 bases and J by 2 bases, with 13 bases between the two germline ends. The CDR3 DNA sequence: TGTGCCAGCAGCTTAGGTGGCAGGGGACCCTACGAGCAGTACTTC. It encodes CASSLGGRGPYEQYF.

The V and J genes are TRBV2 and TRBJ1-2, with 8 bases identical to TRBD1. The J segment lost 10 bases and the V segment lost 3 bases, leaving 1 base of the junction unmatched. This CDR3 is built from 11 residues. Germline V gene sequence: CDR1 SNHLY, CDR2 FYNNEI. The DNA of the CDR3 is TGTGCCAGCAGTGAGACAGGGGTCTACACCTTC. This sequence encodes CASSETGVYTF.

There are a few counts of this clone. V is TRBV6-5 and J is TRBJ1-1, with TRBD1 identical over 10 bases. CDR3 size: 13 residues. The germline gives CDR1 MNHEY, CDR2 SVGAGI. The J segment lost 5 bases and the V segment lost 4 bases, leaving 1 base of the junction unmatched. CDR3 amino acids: CASSSGQGTEAFF. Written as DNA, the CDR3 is TGTGCCAGCAGTTCGGGACAGGGGACTGAAGCTTTCTTT.

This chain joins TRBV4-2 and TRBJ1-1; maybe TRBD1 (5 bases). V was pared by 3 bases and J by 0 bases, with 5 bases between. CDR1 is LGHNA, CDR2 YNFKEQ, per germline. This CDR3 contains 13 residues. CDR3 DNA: TGTGCCAGCAGCCAGACAGTGAACACTGAAGCTTTCTTT. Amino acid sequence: CASSQTVNTEAFF.

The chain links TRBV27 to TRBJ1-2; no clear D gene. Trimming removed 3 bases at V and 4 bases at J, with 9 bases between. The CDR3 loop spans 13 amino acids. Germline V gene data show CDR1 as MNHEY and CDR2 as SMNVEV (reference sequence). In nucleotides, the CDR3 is TGTGCCAGCAGTTTGAGCAGGTCCTATGGCTACACCTTC. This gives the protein CASSLSRSYGYTF.

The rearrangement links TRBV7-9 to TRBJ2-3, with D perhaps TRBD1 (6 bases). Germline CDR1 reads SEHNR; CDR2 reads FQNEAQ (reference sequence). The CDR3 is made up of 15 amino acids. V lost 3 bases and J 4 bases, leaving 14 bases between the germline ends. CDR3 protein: CASSFGTRAADTQYF. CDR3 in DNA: TGTGCCAGCAGCTTCGGGACACGGGCGGCAGATACGCAGTATTTT.

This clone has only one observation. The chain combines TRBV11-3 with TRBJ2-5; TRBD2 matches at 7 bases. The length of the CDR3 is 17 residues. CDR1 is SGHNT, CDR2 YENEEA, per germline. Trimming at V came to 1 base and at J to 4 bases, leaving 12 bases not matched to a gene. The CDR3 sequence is CASSLGWGGSIRETQYF. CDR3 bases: TGTGCCAGCAGCTTAGGATGGGGCGGGAGCATTCGAGAGACCCAGTACTTC.

The CDR3 DNA reads TGTGCCAGCACTAAACAAGAGACCCAGTACTTC. Its translation is CASTKQETQYF. The chain combines TRBV6-5 with TRBJ2-5; no firm D call. Between the trimmed V and J ends, which lost 7 bases and 2 bases, there was a span of 5 bases. The CDR3 has 11 residues. Germline V gene lookup returns CDR1 MNHEY and CDR2 SVGAGI.

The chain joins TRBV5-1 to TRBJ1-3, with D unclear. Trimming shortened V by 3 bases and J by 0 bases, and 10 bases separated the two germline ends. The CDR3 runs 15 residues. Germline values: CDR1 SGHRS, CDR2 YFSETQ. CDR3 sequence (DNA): TGCGCCAGCAGCTCAAGAGGTGACTCTGGAAACACCATATATTTT. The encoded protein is CASSSRGDSGNTIYF. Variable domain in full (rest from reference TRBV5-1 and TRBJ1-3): KAGVTQTPRYLIKTRGQQVTLSCSPISGHRSVSWYQQTPGQGLQFLFEYFSETQRNKGNFPGRFSGRQFSNSRSEMNVSTLELGDSALYLCASSSRGDSGNTIYFGEGSWLTVV.

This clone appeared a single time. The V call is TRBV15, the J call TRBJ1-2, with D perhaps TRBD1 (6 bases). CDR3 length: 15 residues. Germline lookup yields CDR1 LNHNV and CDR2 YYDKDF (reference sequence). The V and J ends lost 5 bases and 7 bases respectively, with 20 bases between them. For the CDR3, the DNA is TGTGCCACCAGCCAATCTACGCGGGGGGCATCTGGCTACACCTTC. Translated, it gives CATSQSTRGASGYTF. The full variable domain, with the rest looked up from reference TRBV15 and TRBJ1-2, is DAMVIQNPRYQVTQFGKPVTLSCSQTLNHNVMYWYQQKSSQAPKLLFHYYDKDFNNEADTPDNFQSRRPNTSFCFLDIRSPGLGDTAMYLCATSQSTRGASGYTFGSGTRLTVV.

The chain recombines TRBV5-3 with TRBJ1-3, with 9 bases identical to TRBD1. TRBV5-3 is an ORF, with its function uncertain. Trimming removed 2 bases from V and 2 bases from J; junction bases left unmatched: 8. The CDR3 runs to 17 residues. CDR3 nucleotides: TGTGCCAGAAGCTTAAGTATGGGACAGGGTCCTGGAAACACCATATATTTT. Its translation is CARSLSMGQGPGNTIYF.

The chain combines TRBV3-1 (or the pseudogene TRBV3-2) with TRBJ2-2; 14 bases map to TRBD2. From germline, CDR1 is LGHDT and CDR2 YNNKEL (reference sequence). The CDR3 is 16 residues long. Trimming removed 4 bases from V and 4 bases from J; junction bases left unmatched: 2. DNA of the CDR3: TGTGCCAGCAGCCGGGGACTAGCGGGGGCCACCGGGGAGCTGTTTTTT. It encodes CASSRGLAGATGELFF.

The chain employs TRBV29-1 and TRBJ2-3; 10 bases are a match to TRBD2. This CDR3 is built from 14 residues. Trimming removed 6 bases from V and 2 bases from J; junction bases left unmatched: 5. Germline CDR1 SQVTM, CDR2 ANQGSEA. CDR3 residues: CSVRAGGFTDTQYF. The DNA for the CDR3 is TGCAGCGTGAGAGCGGGGGGGTTCACAGATACGCAGTATTTT.